A selection of T cell receptor beta chains follows, all from one sample in a study of read filtering for tumor transcriptome and immune sequencing. In TCRdb, the reads were re-called with MiXCR into one record per CDR3 protein. The sample has roughly 49,000 distinct CDR3 sequences, 20% seen once; the top ten hold over 35%. Sequencing was done on a sample of a population of CD138-negative cells sorted from bone marrow. The receptors here all came from a donor aged 40 or older with multiple myeloma. Each CDR3 is given with its conserved first and last residue. The D gene is left open where the match is weak. Not every row has a clone size; where given, it reads once, few, many or a size class.

size	V	J	D	DNA	CDR3
-	TRBV7-9	TRBJ1-1	-	TGTGCCAGCAGGAGGGAGAACACTGAAGCTCTCTTC	CASRRENTEALF
many	TRBV20-1	TRBJ2-3	-	TGCAGTGCCAGAATTAGCCCAGGGGGCACAGATACGCAGTATTTT	CSARISPGGTDTQYF
many	TRBV29-1	TRBJ2-3	TRBD2	TGCAGCGTAGGTGGAGGTACGGCGGGAGCCGGAGATACGCAGTATTTT	CSVGGGTAGAGDTQYF
few	TRBV10-3	TRBJ2-5	TRBD1	TGTGCCACCCGGGACAGACAAGAGACCCAGTACTTC	CATRDRQETQYF
-	TRBV15	TRBJ2-3	TRBD2	TGTGCCACCAGCCGCCGAGCGGGAGCTTACACAGATACGCAGTATTTT	CATSRRAGAYTDTQYF
few	TRBV5-1	TRBJ2-7	TRBD1	TGCGCCAGCAGCCTCGACAGGGGTGGTCGAGAGCAGTACTTC	CASSLDRGGREQYF
many	TRBV7-9	TRBJ2-7	TRBD1	TGTGCCAGCAGCTTCCCGGGACAGGGGTACGAGCAGTACTTC	CASSFPGQGYEQYF
many	TRBV4-2	TRBJ2-1	-	TGTGCCAGCAGCCAAGGTTCAGGGGATGAGCAGTTCTTC	CASSQGSGDEQFF
many	TRBV13	TRBJ2-5	-	TGTGCCAGCCGAGAGGCAGAAGAGACCCAGTACTTC	CASREAEETQYF
-	TRBV28	TRBJ1-1	-	TGTGCCAGCAAACTACCGAACACGGAAGCTTTCTTT	CASKLPNTEAFF
-	TRBV7-8	TRBJ1-1	-	TGTGCCAGCAGCTTATACCCGAGGAATCAAGCTTTCTTT	CASSLYPRNQAFF
many	TRBV20-1	TRBJ2-1	TRBD2	TGCAGTGCCCATGGGAGGCTAGCGGGAGGGCCTGCAGATGAGCAGTTCTTC	CSAHGRLAGGPADEQFF
many	TRBV20-1	TRBJ1-5	-	TGCAGTGCTAGAGATCGGCGGGGGAATCAGCCCCAGCATTTT	CSARDRRGNQPQHF
-	TRBV6-2/TRBV6-3	TRBJ1-5	-	TGTGCCAGCAGTTACGCCGGGACCGCCGTGCGGCATTTT	CASSYAGTAVRHF
many	TRBV19	TRBJ2-1	-	TGTGCCAGTAGTACATATACGCTCAGTGAGCAGTTCTTC	CASSTYTLSEQFF
many	TRBV5-1	TRBJ2-1	-	TGCGCCAGCAGCTTGGATGAGGCCTCCTACAATGAGCAGTTCTTC	CASSLDEASYNEQFF
-	TRBV12-3/TRBV12-4	TRBJ2-3	-	TGCGCCGGCAGTGACCCGACTTCTAGCACAGATACGCAGTATTTT	CAGSDPTSSTDTQYF
many	TRBV27	TRBJ2-3	-	TGTGCCAGCAGAACAGACCTACGGGTAGACACAGATACGCAGTATTTT	CASRTDLRVDTDTQYF
many	TRBV6-2/TRBV6-3	TRBJ2-7	-	TGTGCCAGCAGTGACCGGGGGCCTGACTACGAGCAGTACTTC	CASSDRGPDYEQYF
many	TRBV7-6	TRBJ2-6	-	TGTGCCAGCAGCTTAGTCGGCGGTCCGGGGGCCAACGTCCTGACTTTC	CASSLVGGPGANVLTF
many	TRBV5-1	TRBJ2-1	-	TGCGCCAGCAGCTTGGAGGCCGAATCGTATGAGCAGTTCTTC	CASSLEAESYEQFF
-	TRBV28	TRBJ2-1	-	TGTGCCAGCAGTCCACCATCTGGCTACAATGATCAGTTTTTC	CASSPPSGYNDQFF
many	TRBV30	TRBJ1-1	-	TGTGCCTGGACCGGGGTGGGAAACACTGAAGCTTTCTTT	CAWTGVGNTEAFF
many	TRBV29-1	TRBJ2-7	TRBD2	TGCAGCGTTGTTCTTGCGGGAGTCTACGAGCAGTACTTC	CSVVLAGVYEQYF
many	TRBV7-2	TRBJ2-1	-	TGTGCCAGCAGCTTAGCCGGAATCGATGAGCAGTTCTTC	CASSLAGIDEQFF
few	TRBV28	TRBJ2-7	-	TGTGCCAGCAGTGGGACCGATTACGAGCAGTACTTC	CASSGTDYEQYF
many	TRBV5-1	TRBJ1-5	-	TGCGCCAGCAGCTTGTATGGTTGGAGGGTCCTTAGGTCCCAGCATTTT	CASSLYGWRVLRSQHF
many	TRBV29-1	TRBJ1-1	-	TGCAGCGCCAACGGAATGAACACTGAAGCTTTCTTT	CSANGMNTEAFF
many	TRBV6-5	TRBJ1-4	-	TGTGCCAGCAGTTACGAGGCAACTAATGAAAAACTGTTTTTT	CASSYEATNEKLFF
-	TRBV7-9	TRBJ2-5	-	TGTGCCAGCAGCCCAATGGTACCCAGGGAGACCCAGTACTTC	CASSPMVPRETQYF
many	TRBV7-9	TRBJ2-1	-	TGTGCCAGCAGCTTAGCAAACAGAGTCTACAATGAGCAGTTCTTC	CASSLANRVYNEQFF